This is a list of T cell receptor beta chains from one sample in a study of blood T cell repertoires in COVID-19. Repertoires were generated with immunoSEQ multiplex PCR, while TCRdb's copy carries only in-frame clones and drops some. The table records 85,000 to 120,000 clones, roughly 92% of them present only once. The material sequenced was peripheral blood. Receptor source: a woman between 50 and 59 years old with COVID-19, enrolled during active disease. Both conserved end residues are trimmed from each CDR3. Fields, in order: J gene, D gene, V gene, CDR3 protein. D genes are given only for firm matches.

j_gene: TRBJ2-2
d_gene: NA
v_gene: TRBV19
CDR3aa: ASSVRVTGELF

j_gene: TRBJ2-2
d_gene: TRBD1
v_gene: TRBV9
CDR3aa: ASSVDRENTGELF

j_gene: TRBJ1-1
d_gene: NA
v_gene: TRBV19
CDR3aa: ASSNRMRAMNTEAF

j_gene: TRBJ2-5
d_gene: NA
v_gene: TRBV29-1
CDR3aa: SVGQTAAQETQY

j_gene: TRBJ1-6
d_gene: NA
v_gene: TRBV28
CDR3aa: ASSLAGSVNSPLH

j_gene: TRBJ1-2
d_gene: NA
v_gene: TRBV6-5
CDR3aa: ASSLKYDTRASYT

j_gene: TRBJ1-2
d_gene: NA
v_gene: TRBV6-5
CDR3aa: ASSYGSGYT

j_gene: TRBJ1-3
d_gene: NA
v_gene: TRBV30
CDR3aa: AWTQSAGNTIY

j_gene: TRBJ1-3
d_gene: TRBD1
v_gene: TRBV5-1
CDR3aa: ASSQGASGNTIY

j_gene: TRBJ2-7
d_gene: NA
v_gene: TRBV11-2
CDR3aa: ASSLSPPQSRGLPYEQY

j_gene: TRBJ1-2
d_gene: NA
v_gene: TRBV6-6
CDR3aa: ASSMDRDRYGYT

j_gene: TRBJ2-3
d_gene: NA
v_gene: TRBV7-9
CDR3aa: ASSPRVSTDTQY

j_gene: TRBJ2-2
d_gene: TRBD2
v_gene: TRBV4-1
CDR3aa: ASSQDEAGGRIGELF

j_gene: TRBJ1-2
d_gene: TRBD1
v_gene: TRBV5-1
CDR3aa: ASSLAGTGDGYT

j_gene: TRBJ1-5
d_gene: NA
v_gene: TRBV19
CDR3aa: ASSIYPITRVGNQPQH

j_gene: TRBJ1-2
d_gene: TRBD1
v_gene: TRBV15
CDR3aa: ATSRGGTGSSNYGYT

j_gene: TRBJ1-3
d_gene: NA
v_gene: TRBV28
CDR3aa: ASSSPGAIY

j_gene: TRBJ1-4
d_gene: TRBD1
v_gene: TRBV19
CDR3aa: ASSRRQGAGEKLF

j_gene: TRBJ1-2
d_gene: TRBD1
v_gene: TRBV24-1
CDR3aa: ATSPRDRNYGYT

j_gene: TRBJ2-1
d_gene: NA
v_gene: TRBV24-1
CDR3aa: ATSDDGTPNHNEQF

j_gene: TRBJ1-6
d_gene: NA
v_gene: TRBV13
CDR3aa: ASSSLDRRYNSPLH

j_gene: TRBJ1-1
d_gene: NA
v_gene: TRBV19
CDR3aa: ASSMQGSNTEAF

j_gene: TRBJ1-1
d_gene: NA
v_gene: TRBV15
CDR3aa: ATSRGNSWNTEAF

j_gene: TRBJ2-2
d_gene: TRBD1
v_gene: TRBV7-3
CDR3aa: ASSPRGQGATGELF

j_gene: TRBJ1-1
d_gene: TRBD1
v_gene: TRBV9
CDR3aa: ASSVGSLPGGYTEAF

j_gene: TRBJ1-2
d_gene: TRBD1
v_gene: TRBV7-2
CDR3aa: ASSLDRGLGYT

j_gene: TRBJ2-3
d_gene: TRBD1
v_gene: TRBV3-1/TRBV3-2
CDR3aa: ASSYRGRTDTQY

j_gene: TRBJ1-4
d_gene: NA
v_gene: TRBV7-2
CDR3aa: ASSSRGYRDGEKLF

j_gene: TRBJ1-2
d_gene: TRBD1
v_gene: TRBV10-2
CDR3aa: ASTGTDYGYT

j_gene: TRBJ1-2
d_gene: NA
v_gene: TRBV25-1
CDR3aa: ASSVGVYNYGYT

j_gene: TRBJ1-6
d_gene: NA
v_gene: TRBV7-8
CDR3aa: ASSPSYGGGQNSPLH

j_gene: TRBJ1-2
d_gene: TRBD1
v_gene: TRBV28
CDR3aa: ASSGTGPYT

j_gene: TRBJ2-3
d_gene: NA
v_gene: TRBV28
CDR3aa: ASRQLFTGLTDTQY

j_gene: TRBJ1-2
d_gene: NA
v_gene: TRBV4-3
CDR3aa: ASSHAPDRDYGYT

j_gene: TRBJ1-1
d_gene: TRBD1
v_gene: TRBV11-2
CDR3aa: ASSLGTVNTEAF

j_gene: TRBJ1-5
d_gene: NA
v_gene: TRBV19
CDR3aa: ASKFQGLEPQH

j_gene: TRBJ2-3
d_gene: NA
v_gene: TRBV11-3
CDR3aa: ASSFRQTGFTDTQY

j_gene: TRBJ2-7
d_gene: NA
v_gene: TRBV18
CDR3aa: ASSPQRQTSYEQY

j_gene: TRBJ1-1
d_gene: NA
v_gene: TRBV13
CDR3aa: ASSFSTGNTEAF

j_gene: TRBJ1-5
d_gene: NA
v_gene: TRBV6-5
CDR3aa: ASTGLNNQPQH

j_gene: TRBJ1-2
d_gene: NA
v_gene: TRBV11-2
CDR3aa: ASSLRGGLTNYGYT